One sample yielded the 24 T cell receptor beta chains listed below, sequenced in a study of T cell responses to AZD1222 COVID-19 vaccine. Measured with immunoSEQ multiplex PCR; TCRdb has only the in-frame clones, and not every one. The table includes tens of thousands of clones, 70% to 90% detected once. Material: peripheral blood, obtained on day 0 of AZD1222 vaccination. These TCRs come from an adult in good health.

The gene calls are TRBV7-9 and TRBJ1-2; D is unresolved. The CDR3 sequence is 14 residues long. Germline V CDR1 and CDR2: SEHNR, FQNEAQ (reference sequence). V was shortened by 0 bases and J by 3 bases, with 8 bases between the two germline ends. In DNA form, the CDR3 reads TGTGCCAGCAGCTTAGCTCCAGGCGACTATGGCTACACCTTC. This translates into CASSLAPGDYGYTF.

V and J are TRBV9 and TRBJ1-1; D possibly corresponds to TRBD1 (5 bases). The ends were cut back, 0 bases at V and 4 bases at J, with 19 bases in the middle. This CDR3 region has 17 residues. Germline CDR1 reads SGDLS; CDR2 reads YYNGEE. In nucleotides, the CDR3 is TGTGCCAGCAGCGTAGCTGGGGCGGGGTCCGTGGGCACTGAAGCTTTCTTT. The encoded protein is CASSVAGAGSVGTEAFF. The full variable domain, rest sourced from reference TRBV9 and TRBJ1-1, is DSGVTQTPKHLITATGQRVTLRCSPRSGDLSVYWYQQSLDQGLQFLIQYYNGEERAKGNILERFSAQQFPDLHSELNLSSLELGDSALYFCASSVAGAGSVGTEAFFGQGTRLTVV.

The chain carries TRBV6-2 or TRBV6-3 and TRBJ2-4, with D perhaps TRBD2 (5 bases). The CDR3 runs to 12 residues. Trimming shortened V by 5 bases and J by 11 bases, and 13 bases separated the two germline ends. CDR1 and CDR2 from the germline V gene are MNHEY and SVGEGT. As DNA, the CDR3 is TGTGCCAGCAGTCCCAGCGGCCGCCTTCAGTACTTC. Translating gives CASSPSGRLQYF.

V is TRBV5-5 and J is TRBJ2-3; the D gene is possibly TRBD1 (6 bases). CDR1 is SGHKS, CDR2 YYEKEE, per germline (reference sequence). V shed 1 base and J shed 4 bases, with 10 bases lying between them. The CDR3 runs 14 residues. CDR3 sequence (DNA): TGTGCCAGCAGCTTGTCCAGGGGAGCAGATACGCAGTATTTT. This translates into CASSLSRGADTQYF.

Concerning this clone: In the same sample, other DNA sequences code for this CDR3. The chain links TRBV3-1 (or the pseudogene TRBV3-2) to TRBJ2-5; D gene ambiguous. Germline loops: CDR1 LGHDT, CDR2 YNNKEL (reference sequence). Trimming left V 0 bases short and J 7 bases short, with 0 bases between. The CDR3 consists of 10 residues. The CDR3 DNA reads as TGTGCCAGCAGCCAAGAGACCCAGTACTTC. Its translation is CASSQETQYF.

This chain joins TRBV3-1 (or the pseudogene TRBV3-2) and TRBJ2-5, with D perhaps matching TRBD1 (5 bases). The CDR3 is made up of 13 amino acids. In germline, CDR1 is LGHDT, CDR2 YNNKEL (reference sequence). V lost 4 bases to trimming and J lost 2 bases, with 8 bases between them. The CDR3 region is CASSPTEQETQYF. The CDR3 region has the DNA TGTGCCAGCAGCCCGACAGAACAAGAGACCCAGTACTTC.

The chain links TRBV15 to TRBJ2-7; 7 bases align to TRBD1. The CDR3 is made up of 15 amino acids. In germline, CDR1 is LNHNV, CDR2 YYDKDF (reference sequence). Germline trimming cut 1 base from V and 0 bases from J; bases unmatched to any gene: 3. The chain's CDR3 is CATSRGSGGSYEQYF. The CDR3, as DNA: TGTGCCACCAGCAGAGGCTCAGGGGGCTCCTACGAGCAGTACTTC.

The CDR3 is CASSTRQSHNEQFF. DNA for the CDR3: TGTGCCAGTAGTACCAGACAGTCGCACAATGAGCAGTTCTTC. V usage is TRBV19 and J usage is TRBJ2-1, with D possibly being TRBD1 (5 bases). The CDR3 runs to 14 residues. Germline V gene data show CDR1 as LNHDA and CDR2 as SQIVND (reference sequence). Trimming left V 4 bases short and J 5 bases short, with 12 bases between.

Only one count was recorded for this clone. V gene TRBV18 combines with J gene TRBJ1-3; D remains ambiguous. Germline values: CDR1 KGHSH, CDR2 LQKENI. There are 14 residues in the CDR3. The V end was cut by 3 bases, the J end by 3 bases, with 9 bases between. This chain's CDR3 is CASSPRTDGNTIYF. The CDR3 nucleotides are TGTGCCAGCTCACCCCGGACGGATGGAAACACCATATATTTT.

The chain uses TRBV27 and TRBJ2-5; 11 bases match TRBD1. Germline trimming cut 5 bases from V and 6 bases from J; bases unmatched to any gene: 8. The germline V gene encodes CDR1 MNHEY and CDR2 SMNVEV (reference sequence). The CDR3 has 15 amino acids. This CDR3 reads CASSRTRDRGKTQYF. Written as DNA, the CDR3 is TGTGCCAGCAGTCGAACCCGGGACAGGGGGAAGACCCAGTACTTC.

This sequence joins TRBV4-1 and TRBJ1-1, with D maybe TRBD1 (6 bases). Trimming pared 1 base from V and 1 base from J, leaving 10 bases between. CDR1 is MGHRA and CDR2 is YSYEKL in the germline V gene. This CDR3 has 15 amino acids. The CDR3 protein is CASSQGGHRNTEAFF. The CDR3 coding sequence is TGCGCCAGCAGCCAAGGGGGACATAGGAACACTGAAGCTTTCTTT.

Here the CDR3 reads CASVGGGNQPQHF. The DNA for the CDR3 is TGTGCCTCAGTTGGAGGTGGGAATCAGCCCCAGCATTTT. This chain links TRBV6-5 with TRBJ1-5, with D unclear. Looked up from germline, CDR1 is MNHEY and CDR2 is SVGAGI. V shed 11 bases and J shed 4 bases, with 15 bases lying between them. The CDR3 is made up of 13 amino acids.

V gene TRBV24-1 combines with J gene TRBJ2-2, with 10 nucleotides matching TRBD1. The CDR3 is 14 amino acids. V lost 3 bases, J lost 7 bases, and 1 base stayed unmatched. CDR1 is KGHDR, CDR2 SFDVKD, per germline. The CDR3 DNA follows: TGTGCCACCAGTGATGGGGACAGGGGCGGGGAGCTGTTTTTT. It is translated as CATSDGDRGGELFF.

The chain combines TRBV7-2 with TRBJ1-4; no firm D call. This CDR3 contains 15 residues. Per germline, CDR1 SGHTA and CDR2 FQGNSA. V was pared by 1 base and J by 8 bases, with 14 bases between. CDR3 residues: CASSLVGGLGEKLFF. The CDR3 DNA sequence: TGTGCCAGCAGCTTAGTTGGAGGTCTCGGGGAAAAACTGTTTTTT. Looking up the rest from reference TRBV7-2 and TRBJ1-4 gives the full variable domain: GAGVSQSPSNKVTEKGKDVELRCDPISGHTALYWYRQSLGQGLEFLIYFQGNSAPDKSGLPSDRFSAERTGGSVSTLTIQRTQQEDSAVYLCASSLVGGLGEKLFFGSGTQLSVL.

The chain has TRBV10-2 and TRBJ2-7; no clear D gene. Looked up from germline, CDR1 is WSHSY and CDR2 is SAAADI. Trimming removed 0 bases from V and 3 bases from J, with 9 bases in between. The CDR3 totals 14 residues. The CDR3 DNA reads as TGCGCCAGCAGTGAGTCGAAAGATTACTACGAGCAGTACTTC. It yields the protein CASSESKDYYEQYF.

The chain links TRBV6-5 to TRBJ1-6; perhaps TRBD1 as D (6 bases). With 7 bases removed from V and 7 bases from J, the gap between germline ends came to 11 bases. This CDR3 contains 13 residues. The germline V gene encodes CDR1 MNHEY and CDR2 SVGAGI. The DNA of the CDR3 is TGTGCCAGCAAGGACAGCCCCAATTCACCCCTCCACTTT. It is translated as CASKDSPNSPLHF.

V usage is TRBV2 and J usage is TRBJ1-1; maybe TRBD1 (5 bases). From germline, CDR1 is SNHLY and CDR2 FYNNEI. The V gene lost 3 bases and the J gene lost 5 bases, with 19 bases spanning the gap. CDR3 length equals 16 residues. This CDR3 reads CASSDFRAGTSTEAFF. CDR3 sequence (DNA): TGTGCCAGCAGTGATTTCAGGGCAGGAACGTCGACTGAAGCTTTCTTT.

Written as DNA, the CDR3 is TGTGCCAGCGCCGGGACGGCTAATTCACCCCTCCACTTT. As protein: CASAGTANSPLHF. The rearrangement uses TRBV19 and TRBJ1-6; tentative D call: TRBD1 (5 bases). The CDR3 totals 13 residues. The germline gives CDR1 LNHDA, CDR2 SQIVND (reference sequence). V lost 9 bases and J lost 6, with 12 bases in between.

The chain carries TRBV27 and TRBJ1-2; 7 bases line up with TRBD1. J lost 4 bases, V lost 5 bases, and 7 bases had no gene match. The germline V gene encodes CDR1 MNHEY and CDR2 SMNVEV (reference sequence). This CDR3 is 14 amino acids long. CDR3 in DNA: TGTGCCAGCAGTCCCCGGACAGGAGGCTATGGCTACACCTTC. Translation: CASSPRTGGYGYTF.

The chain combines TRBV18 with TRBJ1-1, with TRBD1 identical over 9 bases. Germline CDR1 reads KGHSH; CDR2 reads LQKENI. The CDR3 runs 15 residues. J gave up 2 bases and V 4 bases, and 5 bases lay outside the gene matches. DNA for the CDR3: TGTGCCAGCTCACACCGGGACAGGGCAAACACTGAAGCTTTCTTT. Its translation is CASSHRDRANTEAFF.

This clone was seen a handful of times. The chain uses TRBV4-1 and TRBJ2-1, with 8 bases that match TRBD1. The CDR3 runs to 17 residues. CDR1 is MGHRA, CDR2 YSYEKL, per germline. Trimming cost V 1 base and J 6 bases; bases outside gene matches: 11. In nucleotides, the CDR3 is TGCGCCAGCAGCCAAGCCTCCGACAGGGGAGGAGTCAATGAGCAGTTCTTC. Its translation: CASSQASDRGGVNEQFF.

This clone was seen only once. The rearrangement joins TRBV7-2 to TRBJ1-2; tentatively, D is TRBD1 (6 bases). The CDR3 extends over 14 amino acids. CDR1 and CDR2 from the germline V gene are SGHTA and FQGNSA. The V gene lost 5 bases and the J gene lost 7 bases, with 17 bases spanning the gap. For the CDR3, the DNA is TGTGCCAGCAGCCCCAACAGGGTAGGAGGTGGCTACACCTTC. The encoded protein is CASSPNRVGGGYTF. The variable domain in full, completed from reference TRBV7-2 and TRBJ1-2, reads GAGVSQSPSNKVTEKGKDVELRCDPISGHTALYWYRQSLGQGLEFLIYFQGNSAPDKSGLPSDRFSAERTGGSVSTLTIQRTQQEDSAVYLCASSPNRVGGGYTFGSGTRLTVV.

The chain links TRBV7-3 to TRBJ2-1; weak D call: TRBD1 (7 bases). The CDR3 extends over 15 amino acids. The V gene lost 5 bases and the J gene lost 6 bases, with 17 bases spanning the gap. CDR1 is SGHTA, CDR2 FQGTGA, per germline. CDR3 sequence: CASSQGGALGNEQFF. CDR3 nucleotides: TGTGCCAGCAGCCAGGGGGGTGCCTTAGGCAATGAGCAGTTCTTC.

This clone was seen more than once but under ten times. This chain links TRBV10-3 with TRBJ1-2; 10 bases are a match to TRBD1. There are 13 residues in the CDR3. Germline values: CDR1 ENHRY, CDR2 SYGVKD. V dropped 8 bases and J dropped 7; count of bases not matched to a gene: 7. The CDR3, as DNA: TGTGCCATCCGGGACAGGGGATTGGGTGGCTACACCTTC. Translated: CAIRDRGLGGYTF.